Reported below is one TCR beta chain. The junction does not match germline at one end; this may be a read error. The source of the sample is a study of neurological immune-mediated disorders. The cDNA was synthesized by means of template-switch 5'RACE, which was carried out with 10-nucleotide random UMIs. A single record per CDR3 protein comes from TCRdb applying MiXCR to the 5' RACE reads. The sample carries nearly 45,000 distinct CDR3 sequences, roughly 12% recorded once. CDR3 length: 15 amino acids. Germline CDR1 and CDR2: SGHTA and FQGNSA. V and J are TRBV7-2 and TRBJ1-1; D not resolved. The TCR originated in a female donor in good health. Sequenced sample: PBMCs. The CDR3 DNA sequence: TGTGCCAACAGCTTCTTCGGGCGCCTGAACACTGAAGCTTTCTTT. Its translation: CANSFFGRLNTEAFF.